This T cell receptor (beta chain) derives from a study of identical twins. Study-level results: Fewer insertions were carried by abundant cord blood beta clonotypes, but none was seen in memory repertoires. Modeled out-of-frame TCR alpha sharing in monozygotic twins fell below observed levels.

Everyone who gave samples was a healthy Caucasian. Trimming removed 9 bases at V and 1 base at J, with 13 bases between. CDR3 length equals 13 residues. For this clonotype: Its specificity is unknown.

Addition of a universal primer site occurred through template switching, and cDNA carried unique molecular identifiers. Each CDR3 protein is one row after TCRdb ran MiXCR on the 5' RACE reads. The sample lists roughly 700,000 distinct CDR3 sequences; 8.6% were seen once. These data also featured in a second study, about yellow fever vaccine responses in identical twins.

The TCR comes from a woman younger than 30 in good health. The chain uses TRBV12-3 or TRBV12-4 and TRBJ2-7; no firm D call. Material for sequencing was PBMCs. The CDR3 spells CASKDVRSYEQYF. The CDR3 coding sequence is TGTGCCAGTAAGGACGTGAGGTCCTACGAGCAGTACTTC.